This TCR beta chain was captured in a study of T cell responses to AZD1222 COVID-19 vaccine. Study summary: Second doses that came at about 4 or about 12 weeks were put together.

On this clone: No antigen is known for it.

Study results and caveats: Only a handful of people who got AZD1222 tested seropositive at baseline. The breadth and depth of Spike-specific TCRs increased once two AZD1222 doses had been given. The repertoires were collected only after the peak T cell response.

The assay was immunoSEQ multiplex PCR, and TCRdb's table has in-frame clones only and misses some. This repertoire shows over 85,000 clones, 70% to 90% found once; its top ten account for around 3.3%. This specimen consisted of peripheral blood, obtained on day 0 of AZD1222 vaccination. This clonotype originated in an adult in good health.

CDR3 sequence: CASSPTSGYTGELFF. The CDR3 DNA is TGTGCCAGCAGTCCAACTAGCGGGTACACCGGGGAGCTGTTTTTT. The V and J genes are TRBV2 and TRBJ2-2, with 9 bases matching TRBD2. The CDR3 contains 15 residues. V was clipped by 5 bases and J by 3 bases; unmatched bases: 4. CDR1 and CDR2 (germline): SNHLY, FYNNEI.